These 17 T cell receptor beta chains came from one sample sequenced in a study of spatial heterogeneity in lung cancer. Described time point: blood at routine non-recurrence follow-up after resection. Tumor, nontumor lung or frozen PBMC supplied whole RNA, sequenced without sorting. A single record per CDR3 protein comes from TCRdb applying MiXCR to the 5' RACE reads. The data contain about 120,000 distinct CDR3 sequences, more than 9% of them singletons. The material was PBMCs, obtained at follow-up. These receptors originate from a male donor with early-stage non-small cell lung cancer.

This clonotype has at least ten counts. The V gene is TRBV6-2 or TRBV6-3, the J gene TRBJ1-5, with 11 positions matching TRBD1. The CDR3 consists of 17 residues. Germline values: CDR1 MNHEY, CDR2 SVGEGT. Trimming removed 6 bases from V and 1 base from J; junction bases left unmatched: 8. Here the CDR3 DNA reads TGTGCCAGCAGCCTCGCCGGACAGGGGGCGAGCAATCAGCCCCAGCATTTT. Translated: CASSLAGQGASNQPQHF.

This clonotype was picked up many times. V and J are TRBV6-4 and TRBJ2-3; D possibly matches TRBD1 or TRBD2 (5 bases each). Per the germline V gene, CDR1 is MRHNA and CDR2 is SNTAGT. The V gene lost 5 bases and the J gene lost 3 bases, with 9 bases spanning the gap. This CDR3 has 13 amino acids. Written as DNA, the CDR3 is TGTGCCAGCAGTATCGGGGCGACAGATACGCAGTATTTT. Protein product: CASSIGATDTQYF.

This clonotype was observed a few times. V and J are TRBV20-1 and TRBJ1-5; D is ambiguous. Trimming shortened V by 5 bases and J by 1 base, and 6 bases separated the two germline ends. The CDR3 loop spans 12 amino acids. Germline V gene lookup returns CDR1 DFQATT and CDR2 SNEGSKA (reference sequence). CDR3 nucleotides: TGCAGTGCTTACACCAGCAATCAGCCCCAGCATTTT. Its translation is CSAYTSNQPQHF.

The rearrangement uses TRBV7-8 and TRBJ1-6; 8 bases line up with TRBD1. After removal of 4 bases from V and 6 bases from J, the junction contained 8 bases not matched to a gene. The CDR3 is 16 residues long. Germline V CDR1 and CDR2: SGHVS, FQNEAQ. CDR3 nucleotide sequence: TGTGCCAGCAGCTCTCAGGGGGCGTTGGTTAATTCACCCCTCCACTTT. Its protein product is CASSSQGALVNSPLHF. Looking up the rest from reference TRBV7-8 and TRBJ1-6 gives the full variable domain: GAGVSQSPRYKVAKRGQDVALRCDPISGHVSLFWYQQALGQGPEFLTYFQNEAQLDKSGLPSDRFFAERPEGSVSTLKIQRTQQEDSAVYLCASSSQGALVNSPLHFGNGTRLTVT.

This clonotype was seen ten or more times. The genes are TRBV10-3 and TRBJ1-5; D unresolved. Germline-derived CDR1 and CDR2 are ENHRY and SYGVKD. The ends were cut back, 5 bases at V and 7 bases at J, with 9 bases in the middle. The CDR3 loop spans 12 amino acids. In nucleotides, the CDR3 is TGTGCCATCAGTACAATGGGACAGCCCCAGCATTTT. This encodes CAISTMGQPQHF.

This clonotype was counted a few times. V is TRBV29-1 and J is TRBJ1-4, with D perhaps matching TRBD1 (5 bases). CDR3 length equals 13 residues. Germline V gene lookup returns CDR1 SQVTM and CDR2 ANQGSEA. Between the trimmed V and J ends, which lost 6 bases and 5 bases, there was a span of 13 bases. The DNA for the CDR3 is TGCAGCGTGCAGCGACAGAAAAATGAAAAACTGTTTTTT. Protein: CSVQRQKNEKLFF.

The CDR3 sequence is CASISGETQYF. CDR3 in DNA: TGTGCCAGCATCAGTGGGGAGACCCAGTACTTC. This rearrangement joins TRBV7-9 to TRBJ2-5; D is unresolved. The CDR3 spans 11 residues. CDR1 is SEHNR and CDR2 is FQNEAQ in the germline V gene (reference sequence). Trimming removed 7 bases at V and 5 bases at J, with 8 bases between.

This clonotype appeared many times. The chain combines TRBV7-2 with TRBJ2-1, with unresolved D. V lost 5 bases and J 2 bases, leaving 7 bases between the germline ends. Germline V gene sequence: CDR1 SGHTA, CDR2 FQGNSA. CDR3 length equals 13 residues. CDR3 sequence reads: CASSLQPYNEQFF. The DNA for the CDR3 is TGTGCCAGCAGCCTCCAACCCTACAATGAGCAGTTCTTC.

The sample holds a few counts of this clonotype. V and J are TRBV20-1 and TRBJ2-5; D not certain. CDR3 size: 13 residues. Germline CDR1 DFQATT, CDR2 SNEGSKA (reference sequence). The V end was cut by 7 bases, the J end by 1 base, with 13 bases between. CDR3 residues: CSGVYVGQETQYF. As DNA, the CDR3 is TGCAGTGGAGTGTATGTTGGCCAAGAGACCCAGTACTTC.

The V gene is TRBV5-1, the J gene TRBJ2-5; tentatively, D is TRBD1 or TRBD2 (7 bases each). CDR3 length: 17 amino acids. The V end lost 0 bases, the J end lost 5 bases, and 20 bases lay between the germline ends. Germline CDR1 SGHRS, CDR2 YFSETQ. This CDR3 is CASSLDVAPGGGETQYF. CDR3 nucleotides: TGCGCCAGCAGCTTGGACGTGGCCCCAGGGGGAGGGGAGACCCAGTACTTC. Filled out from reference TRBV5-1 and TRBJ2-5, the complete variable domain reads KAGVTQTPRYLIKTRGQQVTLSCSPISGHRSVSWYQQTPGQGLQFLFEYFSETQRNKGNFPGRFSGRQFSNSRSEMNVSTLELGDSALYLCASSLDVAPGGGETQYFGPGTRLLVL.

V and J are TRBV25-1 and TRBJ2-3; D gene unclear. CDR1 and CDR2 from the germline V gene are MGHDK and SYGVNS. Trimming stripped 6 bases from V and 3 bases from J, with 16 bases between. The CDR3 is made up of 15 amino acids. CDR3 sequence: CASSETWKRTDTQYF. Here the CDR3 DNA reads TGTGCCAGCAGCGAGACGTGGAAAAGGACAGATACGCAGTATTTT.

This clonotype appeared many times. DNA of the CDR3: TGCGCCAGCAGCTTGGGGAACAGGGGGCCTGGCACCGGGGAGCTGTTTTTT. Protein sequence: CASSLGNRGPGTGELFF. The chain recombines TRBV5-1 with TRBJ2-2, with 9 bases lining up with TRBD1. In germline, CDR1 is SGHRS, CDR2 YFSETQ. There are 17 residues in the CDR3. V lost 0 bases and J lost 4; bases outside the gene matches: 7.

The rearrangement joins TRBV7-9 to TRBJ1-1, with D perhaps TRBD1 (6 bases). V dropped 5 bases and J dropped 2 bases, with 12 bases sitting between them. CDR3 length: 14 amino acids. Germline V gene sequence: CDR1 SEHNR, CDR2 FQNEAQ (reference sequence). The CDR3 coding sequence is TGTGCCAGCAGCCGACAGACAGGAAACACTGAAGCTTTCTTT. The encoded protein is CASSRQTGNTEAFF.

This clonotype was seen more than once but under ten times. J is TRBJ2-3 and V is TRBV6-6; D unclear. The CDR3 totals 14 residues. CDR1 is MNHNY and CDR2 is SVGAGI in the germline V gene (reference sequence). V was trimmed by 6 bases and J by 4 bases, leaving 14 bases between them. The CDR3 DNA is TGTGCCAGCAGGGCCGACTTGAGGTCAGATACGCAGTATTTT. Amino acid sequence: CASRADLRSDTQYF.

V usage is TRBV12-3 or TRBV12-4 and J usage is TRBJ2-7, with no clear D. The CDR3 contains 15 residues. Trimming removed 6 bases from V and 2 bases from J, with 17 bases in between. The CDR3 DNA sequence: TGTGCCAGCAGCTATGGCCAGGCTAGACCCTACGAGCAGTACTTC. Protein product: CASSYGQARPYEQYF.

This clonotype was recorded at least ten times. The chain uses TRBV29-1 and TRBJ1-4; 8 bases match TRBD1. The CDR3 runs 14 residues. Germline assignment: CDR1 SQVTM and CDR2 ANQGSEA. V dropped 6 bases and J dropped 8; count of bases not matched to a gene: 11. The CDR3: CSVALGTGREKLFF. In DNA, the CDR3 is TGCAGCGTCGCTCTCGGGACAGGAAGGGAAAAACTGTTTTTT.

The rearrangement joins TRBV2 to TRBJ2-1; D is possibly TRBD2 (5 bases). CDR1 and CDR2 from the germline V gene are SNHLY and FYNNEI. CDR3 length: 16 amino acids. Trimming took off 0 bases at V and 9 bases at J, with 18 bases between the two ends. The CDR3 nucleotides read TGTGCCAGCAGTGAAGCGCTTCGGTACCGGGGTAGTGAGCAGTTCTTC. This translates into CASSEALRYRGSEQFF.